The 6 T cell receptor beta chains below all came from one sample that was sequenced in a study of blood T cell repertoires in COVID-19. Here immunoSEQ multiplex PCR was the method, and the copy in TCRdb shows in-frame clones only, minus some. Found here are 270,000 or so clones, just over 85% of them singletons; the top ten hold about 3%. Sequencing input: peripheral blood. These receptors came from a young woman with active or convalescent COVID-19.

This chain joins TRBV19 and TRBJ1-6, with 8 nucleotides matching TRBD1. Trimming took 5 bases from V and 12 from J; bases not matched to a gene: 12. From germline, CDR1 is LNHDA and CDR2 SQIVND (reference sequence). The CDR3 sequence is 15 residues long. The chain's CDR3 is CASSVVPGQDLPLHF. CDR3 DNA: TGTGCCAGTAGTGTCGTCCCGGGACAGGATTTACCCCTCCACTTT.

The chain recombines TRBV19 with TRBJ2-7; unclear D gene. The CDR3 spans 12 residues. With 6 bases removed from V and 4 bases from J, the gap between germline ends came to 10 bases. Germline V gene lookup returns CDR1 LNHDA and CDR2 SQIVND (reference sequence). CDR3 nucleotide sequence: TGTGCCAGTAGCCTAGGCGGATACGAGCAGTACTTC. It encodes CASSLGGYEQYF.

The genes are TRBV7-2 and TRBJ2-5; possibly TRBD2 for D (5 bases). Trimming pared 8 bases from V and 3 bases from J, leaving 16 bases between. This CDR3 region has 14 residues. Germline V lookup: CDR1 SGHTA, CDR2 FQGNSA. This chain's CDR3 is CASAISGLEETQYF. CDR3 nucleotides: TGTGCCAGCGCCATATCGGGGTTGGAAGAGACCCAGTACTTC.

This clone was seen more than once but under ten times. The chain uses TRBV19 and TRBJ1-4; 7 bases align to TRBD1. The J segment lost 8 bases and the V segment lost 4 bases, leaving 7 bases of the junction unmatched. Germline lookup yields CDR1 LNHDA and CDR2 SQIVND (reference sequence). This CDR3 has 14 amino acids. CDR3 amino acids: CASSTTGLSEKLFF. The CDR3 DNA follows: TGTGCCAGTAGTACGACAGGGCTCTCGGAAAAACTGTTTTTT.

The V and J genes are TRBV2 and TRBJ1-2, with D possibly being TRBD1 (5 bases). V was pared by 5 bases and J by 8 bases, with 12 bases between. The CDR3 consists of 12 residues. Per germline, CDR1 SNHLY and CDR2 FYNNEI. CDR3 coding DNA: TGTGCCAGCAGTTCCCCTGGGGGGGGCTACACCTTC. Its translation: CASSSPGGGYTF. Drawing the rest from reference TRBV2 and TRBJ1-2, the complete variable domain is EPEVTQTPSHQVTQMGQEVILRCVPISNHLYFYWYRQILGQKVEFLVSFYNNEISEKSEIFDDQFSVERPDGSNFTLKIRSTKLEDSAMYFCASSSPGGGYTFGSGTRLTVV.

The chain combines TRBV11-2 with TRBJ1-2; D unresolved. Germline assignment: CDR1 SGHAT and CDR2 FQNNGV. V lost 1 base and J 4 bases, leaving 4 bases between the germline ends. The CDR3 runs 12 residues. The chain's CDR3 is CASSLGSYGYTF. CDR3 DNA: TGTGCCAGCAGCTTAGGTAGCTATGGCTACACCTTC.